This T cell receptor (beta chain) emerged from a study of blood T cell repertoires in COVID-19. Study in general: Some COVID-19 samples were acute and others convalescent; all came from the United States, Italy and Spain. PBMCs, B-cell-depleted T cells, or T cells provided the cDNA or gDNA that made up the material.

CDR1 PRHDT and CDR2 FYEKMQ come from the germline V gene (reference sequence). The CDR3 runs to 13 residues. V lost 5 bases, J lost 9 bases, and 5 bases stayed unmatched. Original methodology: Quantification of nucleated cells was approximated via reference gene primer amplification. Only in-frame clones appear in the TCRdb table, and some are missing; sequencing was by immunoSEQ multiplex PCR. That table is the source of V, J and clone size, and D and trimming were worked out from the DNA. Among about 90,000 clones listed, 80% to 85% were seen once. This chain links TRBV13 with TRBJ2-1, with TRBD1 identical over 9 bases. The material sequenced was peripheral blood. This clonotype originated in a man in his sixties with acute or convalescent COVID-19. The CDR3 sequence is CASSQQGALEQFF. In nucleotides, the CDR3 is TGTGCCAGCAGCCAACAGGGGGCGCTTGAGCAGTTCTTC.